These T cell receptor beta chains were read from a single sample in a study of blood T cells in healthy people across ages. TCRdb recomputed calls from the 5' RACE reads with MiXCR, one row per CDR3 protein. Altogether hundreds of thousands of distinct CDR3 sequences are present, approximately 49% being singletons, with the ten largest covering around 32%. The sequenced material came from blood. All receptors come from a woman in her sixties or seventies in good health. The CDR3 runs from the conserved cysteine through the conserved F or W. A D gene is named only where the DNA matches it firmly. Only part of the rows carry a size: once, few, many, or a class if the clone is expanded.

V	J	size	D	CDR3	DNA
TRBV12-3/TRBV12-4	TRBJ1-1	-	TRBD1	CATTETGAAFF	TGTGCCACCACTGAGACAGGGGCAGCTTTCTTT
TRBV27	TRBJ2-7	-	TRBD1	CASSLSGDRGYEQYF	TGTGCCAGCAGTTTATCGGGTGACAGGGGTTACGAGCAGTACTTC
TRBV27	TRBJ2-7	many	TRBD2	CASSLISGSPCEQYF	TGTGCCAGCAGTTTAATTAGCGGGAGTCCTTGCGAGCAGTACTTC
TRBV4-3	TRBJ2-2	few	-	CASSHRENTGELFF	TGCGCCAGCAGCCACAGGGAGAACACCGGGGAGCTGTTTTTT
TRBV10-3	TRBJ2-5	few	-	CAISDRGRKQETQYF	TGTGCCATCAGTGACCGGGGACGCAAACAAGAGACCCAGTACTTC
TRBV7-9	TRBJ2-5	-	TRBD1	CASGTGGETQYF	TGTGCCAGCGGGACAGGGGGAGAGACCCAGTACTTC
TRBV20-1	TRBJ2-1	-	TRBD2	CSAVPLASQEGQFF	TGCAGTGCTGTTCCACTAGCGAGTCAGGAGGGGCAGTTCTTC
TRBV12-3/TRBV12-4	TRBJ2-5	-	TRBD2	CASSRTGTSGRGEQYF	TGTGCCAGCAGTCGAACCGGGACTAGCGGGAGAGGTGAGCAGTACTTC
TRBV3-1	TRBJ2-5	few	-	CASSQDGRLGKETQYF	TGTGCCAGCAGCCAAGATGGGAGACTAGGTAAAGAGACCCAGTACTTC
TRBV2	TRBJ2-3	few	TRBD1	CASSERHRGLDTQYF	TGTGCCAGCAGTGAAAGGCACAGGGGGCTCGATACGCAGTATTTT
TRBV6-1	TRBJ1-6	-	-	CASSVYSSYNSPLHF	TGTGCCAGCAGTGTTTACAGCTCCTATAATTCACCCCTCCACTTT
TRBV6-4	TRBJ2-1	-	TRBD2	CASSLFSGPSYNEQFF	TGTGCCAGCAGCCTTTTTAGCGGGCCCTCCTACAATGAGCAGTTCTTC
TRBV7-8	TRBJ2-3	-	-	CASSPRVISPDTQYF	TGTGCCAGCAGCCCCCGTGTGATTAGCCCGGATACGCAGTATTTT
TRBV5-4	TRBJ2-1	-	TRBD2	CASSPAGLAGYNEQFF	TGTGCCAGCAGCCCGGCGGGACTAGCGGGGTACAATGAGCAGTTCTTC
TRBV7-2	TRBJ1-2	-	TRBD1	CASSLGGTGTLYGYTF	TGTGCCAGCAGCTTAGGAGGGACAGGAACACTGTATGGCTACACCTTC
TRBV5-5	TRBJ2-2	-	-	CTSSAQGSGELFF	TGTACCAGCAGCGCACAGGGCTCCGGGGAGCTGTTTTTT
TRBV9	TRBJ1-2	few	-	CASTLEWDNYGYTF	TGTGCCAGCACCTTAGAGTGGGATAACTATGGCTACACCTTC
TRBV20-1	TRBJ2-5	-	TRBD2	CSAGLAGVGEAQYF	TGCAGTGCTGGACTAGCGGGAGTGGGGGAGGCCCAGTACTTC
TRBV29-1	TRBJ1-4	few	TRBD1	CSVLPTGGDAKLFF	TGCAGCGTCCTCCCGACAGGGGGAGACGCAAAACTGTTTTTT
TRBV10-3	TRBJ2-5	-	TRBD2	CATLAGYFGETQYF	TGTGCCACTCTAGCGGGATACTTCGGGGAGACCCAGTACTTC
TRBV20-1	TRBJ2-5	many	-	CSARDGARETQYF	TGCAGTGCTAGAGATGGGGCTCGGGAGACCCAGTACTTC
TRBV5-6	TRBJ2-5	few	TRBD2	CASSFQREDYQETQYF	TGTGCCAGCAGCTTTCAGCGGGAGGACTACCAAGAGACCCAGTACTTC
TRBV18	TRBJ2-5	-	TRBD2	CASSGLAEQYF	TGTGCCAGCTCAGGGCTAGCGGAGCAGTACTTC
TRBV9	TRBJ2-7	few	-	CASSQGRLGYEQYF	TGTGCCAGCAGCCAGGGACGCCTCGGGTACGAGCAGTACTTC
TRBV20-1	TRBJ2-5	few	-	CSARAVAGHETQYF	TGCAGTGCTAGAGCCGTCGCGGGACACGAGACCCAGTACTTC
TRBV7-2	TRBJ2-7	many	-	CASSLARSYEQYF	TGTGCCAGCAGCTTAGCGCGCAGCTACGAGCAGTACTTC
TRBV27	TRBJ1-5	-	-	CASSLSADTNQPQHF	TGTGCCAGCAGTTTATCGGCGGACACGAATCAGCCCCAGCATTTT
TRBV5-1	TRBJ2-5	-	-	CASSLGINQYF	TGCGCCAGCAGCTTGGGTATTAACCAGTACTTC